A single sample gave rise to the 24 T cell receptor beta chains below, sequenced in a study of T cell responses to AZD1222 COVID-19 vaccine. Using immunoSEQ multiplex PCR, the repertoire was profiled, and TCRdb retains in-frame clones only, with some absent. The sample has under 150,000 clones, 80% to 95% seen once. The input for sequencing was peripheral blood, taken 28 days after the second AZD1222 dose. Receptors were obtained from an adult who received the AZD1222 COVID-19 vaccine.

This chain links TRBV6-5 with TRBJ1-1; D is uncertain. Germline CDR1 and CDR2: MNHEY and SVGAGI. Trimming took 0 bases from V and 4 from J, leaving 12 bases between them. The CDR3 loop spans 15 amino acids. This chain's CDR3 is CASSYSRSGVTEAFF. CDR3 sequence (DNA): TGTGCCAGCAGTTACTCAAGATCAGGAGTCACTGAAGCTTTCTTT.

A remark on this clone: Germline is not matched at one junction end, which may reflect a read error. The rearrangement links TRBV2 to TRBJ1-2, with unresolved D. CDR3 length equals 13 residues. Germline CDR1 SNHLY, CDR2 FYNNEI. DNA for the CDR3: TGTGCCAGCAGTGAAAATACCGACGGCTTTTTTGGGTTC. This encodes CASSENTDGFFGF.

The rearrangement links TRBV3-1 (or the pseudogene TRBV3-2) to TRBJ1-3; the D gene is possibly TRBD1 (5 bases). CDR3 length: 16 amino acids. Trimming removed 3 bases at V and 0 bases at J, with 12 bases between. Germline V gene sequence: CDR1 LGHDT, CDR2 YNNKEL (reference sequence). CDR3 region: CASSQGPTSSGNTIYF. For the CDR3, the DNA is TGTGCCAGCAGCCAGGGACCGACTAGCTCTGGAAACACCATATATTTT.

J is TRBJ1-4 and V is TRBV19, with unresolved D. Germline CDR1 and CDR2: LNHDA and SQIVND (reference sequence). The CDR3 is made up of 16 amino acids. V gave up 3 bases and J gave up 0 bases, with 11 bases separating them. The CDR3 coding sequence is TGTGCCAGTAGTATGAACAGACTCACAACTAATGAAAAACTGTTTTTT. It encodes CASSMNRLTTNEKLFF.

The gene calls are TRBV7-9 and TRBJ1-3; 11 nucleotides agree with TRBD1. Germline CDR1 SEHNR, CDR2 FQNEAQ (reference sequence). The CDR3 consists of 16 residues. Germline trimming cut 4 bases from V and 4 bases from J; bases unmatched to any gene: 6. The CDR3 DNA follows: TGTGCCAGCAGCTCCATAGGACAGGGGGCCGGAAACACCATATATTTT. Amino acid sequence: CASSSIGQGAGNTIYF.

The chain has TRBV11-2 and TRBJ1-5; TRBD1 agrees at 8 bases. V gave up 5 bases and J gave up 2 bases; unmatched junction bases: 14. The CDR3 has 18 residues. The germline V gene encodes CDR1 SGHAT and CDR2 FQNNGV. The CDR3 loop is CASSRGQGGRWGNQPQHF. The DNA for the CDR3 is TGTGCCAGCAGCAGAGGACAGGGCGGTAGGTGGGGCAATCAGCCCCAGCATTTT.

CDR3 amino acids: CAISGASGRSEQYF. The CDR3 region has the DNA TGTGCCATCAGTGGTGCTAGCGGGAGGAGCGAGCAGTACTTC. This chain connects TRBV10-3 to TRBJ2-7, with 11 bases identical to TRBD2. The CDR3 runs to 14 residues. Per the germline V gene, CDR1 is ENHRY and CDR2 is SYGVKD. J gave up 6 bases and V 4 bases, and 5 bases lay outside the gene matches.

The V call is TRBV7-2, the J call TRBJ1-2; D gene uncertain. CDR3 length equals 16 residues. Germline CDR1 and CDR2: SGHTA and FQGNSA. V gave up 1 base and J gave up 0 bases, with 12 bases separating them. As DNA, the CDR3 is TGTGCCAGCAGCTTAGGGGGATGGGGAACTAACTATGGCTACACCTTC. Its translation: CASSLGGWGTNYGYTF.

CDR3 in amino acids: CASSLAVGTGYGYTF. Written as DNA, the CDR3 is TGTGCCAGCAGCTTGGCAGTAGGGACAGGGTATGGCTACACCTTC. The chain carries TRBV5-6 and TRBJ1-2; 9 bases are shared with TRBD1. The CDR3 is made up of 15 amino acids. V was clipped by 0 bases and J by 5 bases; unmatched bases: 5. Germline CDR1 is SGHDT and CDR2 is YYEEEE.

V usage is TRBV6-5 and J usage is TRBJ2-1, with 7 bases lining up with TRBD2. The germline V gene has CDR1 MNHEY and CDR2 SVGAGI. The V and J ends lost 0 bases and 4 bases, in that order; junction bases with no gene match: 6. The CDR3 has 16 amino acids. The CDR3 loop reads CASSYSAPGGYNEQFF. In nucleotides, the CDR3 is TGTGCCAGCAGTTACTCGGCCCCGGGGGGATACAATGAGCAGTTCTTC.

This clone has only one observation. A much larger clone sits a single nucleotide away, making a read error possible. V usage is TRBV11-1 and J usage is TRBJ1-1; D gene ambiguous. Deletions cut 1 base from V and 8 bases from J, with 5 bases between. Germline CDR1 SGHAT, CDR2 FQDESV (reference sequence). CDR3 length equals 11 residues. Written as DNA, the CDR3 is TGTGCCAGCAGCTTAGGAGGGGAAGCTTTCTTT. Its translation: CASSLGGEAFF.

CDR3 protein: CASSQIGDRATGELFF. The CDR3 DNA is TGTGCCAGCAGCCAGATCGGGGACAGGGCCACCGGGGAGCTGTTTTTT. The chain joins TRBV16 to TRBJ2-2; 9 positions match TRBD1. V lost 3 bases, J lost 4 bases, and 6 bases stayed unmatched. This CDR3 spans 16 amino acids. Germline V lookup: CDR1 KGHSY, CDR2 FQNENV.

This chain connects TRBV5-4 to TRBJ2-7, with 8 bases that match TRBD1. Germline CDR1 SGHNT, CDR2 YYREEE (reference sequence). With V trimmed by 4 bases and J by 1 base, 4 bases remained unmatched. The CDR3 totals 14 residues. The DNA for the CDR3 is TGTGCCAGCAGCAGGGACAGGCAGTCCTACGAGCAGTACTTC. It encodes CASSRDRQSYEQYF.

This chain links TRBV7-9 with TRBJ2-7; the D is unclear. This CDR3 is built from 12 residues. V lost 2 bases, J lost 6 bases, and 8 bases lay in between. Germline-derived CDR1 and CDR2 are SEHNR and FQNEAQ (reference sequence). The CDR3 DNA reads TGTGCCAGCAGCTTAAACGTAGGCGAGCAGTACTTC. Translated: CASSLNVGEQYF.

The genes are TRBV4-3 and TRBJ1-1, with unresolved D. This CDR3 contains 13 residues. The V and J ends lost 4 bases and 0 bases respectively, with 6 bases between them. Germline CDR1 is LGHNA and CDR2 is YSLEER. The CDR3 loop is CASSPAMNTEAFF. CDR3 nucleotide sequence: TGCGCCAGCAGCCCCGCCATGAACACTGAAGCTTTCTTT.

This chain uses TRBV30 with TRBJ2-7; no firm D call. The CDR3 covers 13 residues. CDR1 and CDR2 from the germline V gene are GTSNPN and SVGIG (reference sequence). V was cut by 0 bases and J by 0 bases, with 6 bases left in between. The CDR3 nucleotides are TGTGCCTGGAGTGTCGCCAGCTCCTACGAGCAGTACTTC. Translated, it gives CAWSVASSYEQYF.

This clone was counted once. Here the CDR3 DNA reads TGTGCCAGCAGGAAACAGGGGGCTGAGACCACTGAAGCTTTCTTT. Protein: CASRKQGAETTEAFF. This rearrangement joins TRBV28 to TRBJ1-1; 9 positions match TRBD1. The CDR3 extends over 15 amino acids. V shed 6 bases and J 4 bases; nucleotides not matched to a gene: 9. Germline V lookup: CDR1 MDHEN, CDR2 SYDVKM.

This rearrangement joins TRBV27 to TRBJ2-3; D is possibly TRBD1 (5 bases). Germline V gives CDR1 MNHEY, CDR2 SMNVEV (reference sequence). V lost 6 bases and J 5 bases, leaving 12 bases between the germline ends. The length of the CDR3 is 13 residues. CDR3 sequence reads: CASSISQGDTQYF. CDR3 bases: TGTGCCAGCAGCATAAGCCAGGGAGATACGCAGTATTTT.

The V and J genes are TRBV11-2 and TRBJ1-3; D is unclear. Trimming pared 0 bases from V and 0 bases from J, leaving 9 bases between. The germline V gene has CDR1 SGHAT and CDR2 FQNNGV. The CDR3 sequence is 16 residues long. The CDR3 is CASSLDRANSGNTIYF. CDR3 nucleotides: TGTGCCAGCAGCTTAGATCGGGCTAACTCTGGAAACACCATATATTTT.

The V call is TRBV3-1 (or the pseudogene TRBV3-2), the J call TRBJ1-2; no clear D gene. Per the germline V gene, CDR1 is LGHDT and CDR2 is YNNKEL (reference sequence). Trimming took off 4 bases at V and 0 bases at J, with 9 bases between the two ends. This CDR3 region has 14 residues. For the CDR3, the DNA is TGTGCCAGCAGCCGCTCGGCAGCTAACTATGGCTACACCTTC. It encodes CASSRSAANYGYTF.

CDR3 protein: CASSETRAYNEQFF. For the CDR3, the DNA is TGTGCCAGCAGCGAGACTAGGGCCTACAATGAGCAGTTCTTC. The V gene is TRBV9, the J gene TRBJ2-1, with D perhaps matching TRBD2 (6 bases). The CDR3 length is 14 residues. Trimming shortened V by 3 bases and J by 2 bases, and 9 bases separated the two germline ends. CDR1 is SGDLS and CDR2 is YYNGEE in the germline V gene.

The chain couples TRBV20-1 to TRBJ2-7, with 10 bases that match TRBD2. J lost 6 bases, V lost 3 bases, and 8 bases had no gene match. This CDR3 comprises 14 residues. Germline assignment: CDR1 DFQATT and CDR2 SNEGSKA (reference sequence). CDR3 coding DNA: TGCAGTGCTAGTCTACTAGCGGGACTCCTCGAGCAGTACTTC. This translates into CSASLLAGLLEQYF.

This chain connects TRBV19 to TRBJ1-5, with 7 bases that match TRBD1. The CDR3 is made up of 16 amino acids. Germline V CDR1 and CDR2: LNHDA, SQIVND (reference sequence). J lost 6 bases, V lost 2 bases, and 10 bases had no gene match. CDR3 in amino acids: CASSIITGRGLQPQHF. CDR3 nucleotides: TGTGCCAGTAGTATAATAACTGGGAGGGGGCTTCAGCCCCAGCATTTT.

In this sample, this clone turned up a few times. Written as DNA, the CDR3 is TGTGCCAGCAGTTACTTCCGGGACGGAGAGAGCAATCAGCCCCAGCATTTT. The encoded protein is CASSYFRDGESNQPQHF. The chain uses TRBV6-2 or TRBV6-3 and TRBJ1-5, with D possibly TRBD1 on 5 matching bases. The germline V gene encodes CDR1 MNHEY and CDR2 SVGEGT. Trimming pared 1 base from V and 1 base from J, leaving 14 bases between. The CDR3 loop spans 17 amino acids.